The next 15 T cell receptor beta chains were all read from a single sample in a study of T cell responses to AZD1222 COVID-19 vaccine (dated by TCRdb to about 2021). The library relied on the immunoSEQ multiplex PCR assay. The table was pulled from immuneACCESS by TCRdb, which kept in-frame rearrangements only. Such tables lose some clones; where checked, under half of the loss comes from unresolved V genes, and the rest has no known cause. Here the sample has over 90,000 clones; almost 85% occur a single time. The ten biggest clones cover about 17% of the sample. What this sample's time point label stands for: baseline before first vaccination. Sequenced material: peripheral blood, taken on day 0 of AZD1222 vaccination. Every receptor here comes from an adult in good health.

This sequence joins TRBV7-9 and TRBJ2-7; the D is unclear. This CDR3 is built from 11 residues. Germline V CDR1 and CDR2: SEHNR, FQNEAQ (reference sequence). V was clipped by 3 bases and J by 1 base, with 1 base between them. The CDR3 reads CASSFSYEQYF. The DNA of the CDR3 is TGTGCCAGCAGCTTTTCCTACGAGCAGTACTTC. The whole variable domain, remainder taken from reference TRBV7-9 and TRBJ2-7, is DTGVSQNPRHKITKRGQNVTFRCDPISEHNRLYWYRQTLGQGPEFLTYFQNEAQLEKSRLLSDRFSAERPKGSFSTLEIQRTEQGDSAMYLCASSFSYEQYFGPGTRLTVT.

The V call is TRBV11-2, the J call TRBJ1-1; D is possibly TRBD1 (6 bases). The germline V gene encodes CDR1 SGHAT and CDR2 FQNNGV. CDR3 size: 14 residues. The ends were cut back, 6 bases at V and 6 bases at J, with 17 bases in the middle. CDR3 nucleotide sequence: TGTGCCAGCAGAGGGGGTTATAGTAGGGCTGAAGCTTTCTTT. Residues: CASRGGYSRAEAFF.

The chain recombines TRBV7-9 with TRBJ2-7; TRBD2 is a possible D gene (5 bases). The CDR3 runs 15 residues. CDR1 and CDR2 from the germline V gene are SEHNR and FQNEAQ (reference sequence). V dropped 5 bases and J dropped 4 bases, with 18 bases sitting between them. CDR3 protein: CASSGGPGVLYEQYF. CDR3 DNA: TGTGCCAGCAGCGGAGGACCCGGGGTTTTGTACGAGCAGTACTTC.

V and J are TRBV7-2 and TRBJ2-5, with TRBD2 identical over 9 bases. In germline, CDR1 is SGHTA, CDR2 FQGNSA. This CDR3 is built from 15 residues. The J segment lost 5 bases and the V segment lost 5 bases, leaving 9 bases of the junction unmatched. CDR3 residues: CASSAGGGAGETQYF. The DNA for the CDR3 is TGTGCCAGCAGCGCTGGCGGGGGGGCGGGTGAGACCCAGTACTTC.

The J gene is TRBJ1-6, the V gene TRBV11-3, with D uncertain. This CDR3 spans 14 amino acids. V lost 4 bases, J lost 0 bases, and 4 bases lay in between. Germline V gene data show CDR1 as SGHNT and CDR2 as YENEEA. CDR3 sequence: CASSWSSYNSPLHF. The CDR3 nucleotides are TGTGCCAGCAGCTGGAGCTCCTATAATTCACCCCTCCACTTT.

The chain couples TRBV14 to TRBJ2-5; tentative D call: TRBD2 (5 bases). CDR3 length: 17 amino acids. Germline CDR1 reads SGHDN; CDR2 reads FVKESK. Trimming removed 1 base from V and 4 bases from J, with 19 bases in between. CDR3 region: CASSQALLRGGRETQYF. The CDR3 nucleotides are TGTGCCAGCAGCCAAGCTCTTCTCCGTGGAGGTCGAGAGACCCAGTACTTC. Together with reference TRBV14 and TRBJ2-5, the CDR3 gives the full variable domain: EAGVTQFPSHSVIEKGQTVTLRCDPISGHDNLYWYRRVMGKEIKFLLHFVKESKQDESGMPNNRFLAERTGGTYSTLKVQPAELEDSGVYFCASSQALLRGGRETQYFGPGTRLLVL.

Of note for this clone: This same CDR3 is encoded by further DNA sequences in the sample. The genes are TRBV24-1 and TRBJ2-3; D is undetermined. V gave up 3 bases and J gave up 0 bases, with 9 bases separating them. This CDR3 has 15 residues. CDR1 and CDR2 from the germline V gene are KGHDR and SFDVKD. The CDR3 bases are TGTGCCACCAGTGATCCCGGAACTAGCACAGATACGCAGTATTTT. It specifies CATSDPGTSTDTQYF.

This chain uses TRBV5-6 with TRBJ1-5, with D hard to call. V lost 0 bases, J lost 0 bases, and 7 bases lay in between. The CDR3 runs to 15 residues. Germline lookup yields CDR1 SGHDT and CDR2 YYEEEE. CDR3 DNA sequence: TGTGCCAGCAGCTTGGACGGCTATAGCAATCAGCCCCAGCATTTT. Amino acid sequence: CASSLDGYSNQPQHF.

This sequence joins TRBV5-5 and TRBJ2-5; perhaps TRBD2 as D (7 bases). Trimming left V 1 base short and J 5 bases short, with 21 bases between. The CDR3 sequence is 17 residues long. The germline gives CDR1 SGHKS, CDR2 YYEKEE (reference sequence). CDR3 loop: CASSLYRGALLVETQYF. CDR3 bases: TGTGCCAGCAGCTTGTATCGGGGGGCCCTTTTGGTGGAGACCCAGTACTTC.

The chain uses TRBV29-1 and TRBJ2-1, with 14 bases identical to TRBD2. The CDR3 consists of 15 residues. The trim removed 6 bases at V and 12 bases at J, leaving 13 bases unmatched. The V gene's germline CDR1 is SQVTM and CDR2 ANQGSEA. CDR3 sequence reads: CSVPWGTSGRTGQFF. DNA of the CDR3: TGCAGCGTCCCATGGGGGACTAGCGGGAGAACAGGGCAGTTCTTC.

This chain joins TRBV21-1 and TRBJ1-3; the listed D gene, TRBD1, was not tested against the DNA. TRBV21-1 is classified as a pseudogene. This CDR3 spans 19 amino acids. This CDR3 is CASSILYGTGKIKETGWDF. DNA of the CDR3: TGTGCCAGCAGCATACTATATGGGACAGGGAAAATCAAGGAAACGGGGTGGGATTTT.

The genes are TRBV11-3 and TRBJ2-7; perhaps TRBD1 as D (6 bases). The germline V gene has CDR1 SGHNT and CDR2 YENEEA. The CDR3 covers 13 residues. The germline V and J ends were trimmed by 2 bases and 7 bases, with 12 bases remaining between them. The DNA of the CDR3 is TGTGCCAGCAGCTTAAGCAGGGGAGAAGAGCAGTACGTC. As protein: CASSLSRGEEQYV.

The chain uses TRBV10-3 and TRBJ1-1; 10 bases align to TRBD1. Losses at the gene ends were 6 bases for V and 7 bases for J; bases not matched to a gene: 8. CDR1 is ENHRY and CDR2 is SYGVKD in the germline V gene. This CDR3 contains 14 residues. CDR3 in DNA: TGTGCCATCAGGCCGGGACAGGGGTTGAGTGAAGCTTTCTTT. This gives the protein CAIRPGQGLSEAFF.

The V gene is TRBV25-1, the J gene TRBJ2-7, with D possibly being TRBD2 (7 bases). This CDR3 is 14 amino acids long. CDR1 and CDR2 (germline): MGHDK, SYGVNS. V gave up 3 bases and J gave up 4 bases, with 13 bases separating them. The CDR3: CASSDPGGRYEQYF. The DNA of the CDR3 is TGTGCCAGCAGTGATCCCGGGGGGCGGTACGAGCAGTACTTC.

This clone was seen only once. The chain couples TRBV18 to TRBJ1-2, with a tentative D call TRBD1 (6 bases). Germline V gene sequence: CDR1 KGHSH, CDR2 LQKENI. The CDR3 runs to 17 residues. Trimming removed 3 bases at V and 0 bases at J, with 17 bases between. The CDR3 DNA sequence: TGTGCCAGCTCACCTCTCCCAGGGGCAGCCACTAACTATGGCTACACCTTC. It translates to CASSPLPGAATNYGYTF. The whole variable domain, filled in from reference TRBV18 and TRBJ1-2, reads NAGVMQNPRHLVRRRGQEARLRCSPMKGHSHVYWYRQLPEEGLKFMVYLQKENIIDESGMPKERFSAEFPKEGPSILRIQQVVRGDSAAYFCASSPLPGAATNYGYTFGSGTRLTVV.